This T cell receptor (beta chain) was sequenced in a study of CD8 T cells in ankylosing spondylitis. General study points: Reportedly, disease-linked clones are significantly enriched in ankylosing spondylitis patients' matched synovial fluid. There were earlier reports of some motif variants in reactive arthritis synovial fluid and blood. Disease-linked clones had a CD8+ phenotype and relatively low frequency in peripheral blood. Blood of patients with ankylosing spondylitis appeared to be characterized by a TCR beta motif of several highly homologous variants.

Trimming at V came to 3 bases and at J to 6 bases, leaving 5 bases not matched to a gene. The CDR3 has 14 residues. CDR1 and CDR2 (germline): DFQATT, SNEGSKA (reference sequence). TCRdb called the 5' RACE reads again in MiXCR, with one record for every CDR3 protein. The data hold approximately 540,000 distinct CDR3 sequences, with 10% to 15% observed a single time. As for this clonotype: Its target is not known.

Specimen: blood, either unsorted or a sorted T cell fraction (not recorded which). This chain connects TRBV20-1 to TRBJ1-5; TRBD1 agrees at 10 bases. The TCR sequence derives from a male donor with ankylosing spondylitis. CDR3 amino acids: CSASEGTGVQPQHF. The CDR3 DNA follows: TGCAGTGCTAGCGAGGGGACAGGGGTTCAGCCCCAGCATTTT.